The clone carrying this T cell receptor (beta chain) was counted a few times. Its antigen is currently unknown. The CDR3 is 13 amino acids. The V gene's germline CDR1 is KGHSH and CDR2 LQKENI. The ends were cut back, 5 bases at V and 3 bases at J, with 10 bases in the middle. The data were obtained in a study of cytomegalovirus exposure and HLA in healthy donors. Study as a whole: About 85 million unique TCRs from HLA-typed donors were held in an early release of data. Study findings and constraints: According to the study, roughly 180 TCR beta chains were cytomegalovirus-associated. There was a cluster of highly shared sequence variants that was likely a sequencing artifact.

Vbeta (60) and Jbeta (13) primers were used in the PCR. Some clones are missing from TCRdb's copy, which holds only in-frame ones; the method was immunoSEQ multiplex PCR. This sample has 150,000 to 180,000 clones, with 70% to 85% found just once. The specimen was PBMCs. The rearrangement links TRBV18 to TRBJ2-5; D might be TRBD1 (5 bases). The source is a man aged 25-45 years in good health and CMV-seronegative. CDR3 sequence (DNA): TGTGCCAGCTCAGGTATGACAGAAGAGACCCAGTACTTC. Its translation is CASSGMTEETQYF.